These T cell receptor beta chains were read from a single sample in a study of cytomegalovirus exposure and HLA in healthy donors. Generated by immunoSEQ multiplex PCR, the TCRdb table keeps only in-frame clones and is missing some. The sample lists more than 110,000 clones, over 75% occurring once. Specimen: PBMCs. Every receptor here comes from a man between 45 and 60 years old in good health and CMV-seronegative. CDR3s include the opening cysteine and the closing phenylalanine or tryptophan. D genes are given only for firm matches. For some rows the clone size is stated as once, few or many, or as a class when expanded; others skip it.

v_call	clone_size	d_call	j_call	cdr3_nt	cdr3_aa
TRBV29-1	.	.	TRBJ2-1	TGCAGCGTTGACCTACAGGGGGGGGGCAATGAGCAGTTCTTC	CSVDLQGGGNEQFF
TRBV5-1	.	.	TRBJ2-7	TGCGCCAGCAGCTTAGCAGGGAAACGGTACGAGCAGTACTTC	CASSLAGKRYEQYF
TRBV27	once	.	TRBJ1-1	TGTGCCAGCCGCCTGGGGCCAGGGGACACTGAAGCTTTCTTT	CASRLGPGDTEAFF
TRBV2	.	.	TRBJ2-1	TGTGCCAGCAGTGCTAGTGGCAATGAGCAGTTCTTC	CASSASGNEQFF
TRBV18	.	.	TRBJ1-1	TGTGCCAGCTCACGAACACCTGTGAACACTGAAGCTTTCTTT	CASSRTPVNTEAFF
TRBV9	once	.	TRBJ1-6	TGTGCCAGCAGCCCCAGTGATACCAGGGCGGCTTCACCCCTCCACTTT	CASSPSDTRAASPLHF
TRBV19	.	.	TRBJ2-6	TGTGCCAGTAGTATGGCAGGCCTCTCTGGGGCCAACGTCCTGACTTTC	CASSMAGLSGANVLTF
TRBV6-5	.	.	TRBJ2-7	TGTGCCAGCAGTTACTCGATGGAAATACAGAGACAGTACTTC	CASSYSMEIQRQYF
TRBV7-9	.	.	TRBJ2-1	TGTGCCAGCAGCTTAGATAACAATGAGCAGTTCTTC	CASSLDNNEQFF
TRBV7-2	.	TRBD2	TRBJ2-7	TGTGCCAGCAGGGTGGGGACTAGCGGGAGGGGTTGGTCCTACGAGCAGTACTTC	CASRVGTSGRGWSYEQYF
TRBV4-1	few	TRBD2	TRBJ2-7	TGCGCCAGCAGCTACGGACTAGAGAATGAGCAGTACTTC	CASSYGLENEQYF
TRBV6-5	.	TRBD1	TRBJ1-5	TGTGCCAGCAGGCCGGGACAGGGTGGTCGCCAGCCCCAGCATTTT	CASRPGQGGRQPQHF
TRBV20-1	.	TRBD2	TRBJ2-1	TGCAGTGCTCCGGGACTAGAGCGGTTCTTC	CSAPGLERFF
TRBV11-3	.	.	TRBJ1-1	TGTGCCAGCAGCCATGGCCTCGAGAGGAGGCGGACTGAAGCTTTCTTT	CASSHGLERRRTEAFF
TRBV6-5	.	.	TRBJ1-2	TGTGCCAGCAGTTACGACCGAACAGGGTTGGGCTACACCTTC	CASSYDRTGLGYTF
TRBV30	.	.	TRBJ2-2	TGTGCCTGGAGTGGCGCGTCGAACACCGGGGAGCTGTTTTTT	CAWSGASNTGELFF
TRBV5-1	.	TRBD2	TRBJ2-1	TGCGCCAGCAGCTCTGGGACTAGCGGGAGGGCCCGGAGTGAGCAGTTCTTC	CASSSGTSGRARSEQFF
TRBV9	few	TRBD1	TRBJ2-7	TGTGCCAGCAGCGTCCGGGACAGGGAGATCTACGAGCAGTACTTC	CASSVRDREIYEQYF
TRBV6-1	.	TRBD1	TRBJ1-1	TGTGCCAGCAGGAGAGGGGAGACAGGGCCGACTGAAGCTTTCTTT	CASRRGETGPTEAFF
TRBV29-1	few	.	TRBJ1-2	TGCAGCGTACTATCGACAGGAGACCACTATGGCTACACCTTC	CSVLSTGDHYGYTF
TRBV19	few	.	TRBJ1-1	TGTGCCAGTAGTCCCTCCCGGGGGGGATCTCTGAAGACTGAAGCTTTCTTT	CASSPSRGGSLKTEAFF
TRBV11-2	.	.	TRBJ1-5	TGTGCCAGCAGCTCCACGGACAGCCGAGAGCAGCCCCAGCATTTT	CASSSTDSREQPQHF
TRBV6-5	.	.	TRBJ1-3	TGTGCCAGCAGTTACTCGCAGGGTGGCTCTGGAAACACCATATATTTT	CASSYSQGGSGNTIYF
TRBV29-1	.	.	TRBJ2-2	TGCAGCGTTTCTGACTTAGGCACCGGGGAGCTGTTTTTT	CSVSDLGTGELFF
TRBV7-8	medium-sized	.	TRBJ2-7	TGTGCCAGCAGCACCATGGGGCCCCGCTCCTACGAGCAGTACTTC	CASSTMGPRSYEQYF
TRBV6-5	.	.	TRBJ2-4	TGTGCCAGTCGAGAGCTAGCCAAAAACATTCAGTACTTC	CASRELAKNIQYF
TRBV7-2	.	.	TRBJ2-3	TGTGCCAGCAGTTCGGACAGACCACAATATTTT	CASSSDRPQYF
TRBV2	.	.	TRBJ2-3	TGTGCCAGCAACGACGAGGGCACAGATACGCAGTATTTT	CASNDEGTDTQYF
TRBV4-1	.	TRBD2	TRBJ2-5	TGCGCCAGCAGCCAAGTACTAGCGGGGGGGCAAGAGACCCAGTACTTC	CASSQVLAGGQETQYF
TRBV28	.	.	TRBJ2-7	TGTGCCAGCAGTGGCGGGACCCCAGGTTCGTTGTACTTC	CASSGGTPGSLYF
TRBV6-5	.	.	TRBJ1-3	TGTGCCAGCAGTTACTCGGAACAGGTTGTAAACACCATATATTTT	CASSYSEQVVNTIYF
TRBV7-9	few	.	TRBJ1-6	TGTGCCAGCAGGGAGGGAAACTATAATTCACCCCTCCACTTT	CASREGNYNSPLHF
TRBV5-1	.	TRBD2	TRBJ2-3	TGCGCCAGCAGCCCGCAAGGACTAGCGGACACAGATACGCAGTATTTT	CASSPQGLADTDTQYF
TRBV7-8	.	TRBD1	TRBJ1-1	TGTGCCAGCAGCTTAACAGGGGCGAACACTGAAGCTTTCTTT	CASSLTGANTEAFF
TRBV10-1	.	.	TRBJ2-1	TGCGCCAGCACCTCCCTGCAGGGGAGCTCCTACAATGAGCAGTTCTTC	CASTSLQGSSYNEQFF
TRBV5-4	.	.	TRBJ2-2	TGTGCCAGCAGCTTGCAGGGGGGCACCGGGGAGCTGTTTTTT	CASSLQGGTGELFF
TRBV29-1	few	TRBD2	TRBJ2-7	TGCAGCGTTCAGGTGGGAGGGCGCTACGAGCAGTACTTC	CSVQVGGRYEQYF
TRBV18	.	.	TRBJ1-5	TGTGCCAGCTCACCACGCGGCGGAGATAATAGCAATCAGCCCCAGCATTTT	CASSPRGGDNSNQPQHF